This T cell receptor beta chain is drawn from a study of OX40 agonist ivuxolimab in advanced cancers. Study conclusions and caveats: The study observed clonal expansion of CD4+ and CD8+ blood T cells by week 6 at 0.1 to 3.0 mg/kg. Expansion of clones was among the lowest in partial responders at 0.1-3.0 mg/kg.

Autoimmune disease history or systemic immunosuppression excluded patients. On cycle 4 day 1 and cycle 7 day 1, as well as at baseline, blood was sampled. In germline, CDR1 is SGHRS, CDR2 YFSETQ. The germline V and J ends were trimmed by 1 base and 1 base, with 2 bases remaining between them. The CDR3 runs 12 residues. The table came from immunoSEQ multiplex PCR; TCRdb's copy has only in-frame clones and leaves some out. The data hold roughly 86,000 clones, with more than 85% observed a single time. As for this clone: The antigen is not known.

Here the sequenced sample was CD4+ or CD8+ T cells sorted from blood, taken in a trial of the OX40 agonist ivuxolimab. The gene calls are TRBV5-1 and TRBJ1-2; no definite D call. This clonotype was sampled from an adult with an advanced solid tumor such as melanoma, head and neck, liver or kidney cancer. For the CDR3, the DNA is TGCGCCAGCAGCTTGAGTAACTATGGCTACACCTTC. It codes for CASSLSNYGYTF.